The 30 T cell receptor beta chains listed next were all sequenced from one sample in a study of OX40 agonist ivuxolimab in advanced cancers. The library relied on the immunoSEQ multiplex PCR assay. Drawn from immuneACCESS, this table holds only the in-frame rearrangements with V and J called that TCRdb kept. Clones are partly lost; checked studies trace under half to an unresolved V gene and leave the rest unexplained. The sample contains around 60,000 clones, around 90% of them found a single time. Around 0.61% of the sample goes to the ten largest clones. Sample: CD4+ or CD8+ T cells sorted from blood, taken in a trial of the OX40 agonist ivuxolimab. Source of these receptors: an adult with an advanced solid tumor such as melanoma, head and neck, liver or kidney cancer.

The gene calls are TRBV7-2 and TRBJ1-2; D unresolved. CDR1 is SGHTA, CDR2 FQGNSA, per germline. This CDR3 contains 15 residues. V was trimmed by 1 base and J by 5 bases, leaving 14 bases between them. Written as DNA, the CDR3 is TGTGCCAGCAGCTTAGTGCCATCCCCTTTTTATGGCTACACCTTC. Amino acids: CASSLVPSPFYGYTF.

V gene TRBV18 combines with J gene TRBJ2-3; 8 bases match TRBD1. V lost 4 bases, J lost 7 bases, and 10 bases stayed unmatched. This CDR3 region has 15 residues. The germline V gene has CDR1 KGHSH and CDR2 LQKENI. The CDR3 sequence is CASSLDRAESYTQYF. As DNA, the CDR3 is TGTGCCAGCTCACTGGACAGGGCGGAGTCATATACGCAGTATTTT.

The table lists this clone with a count of one. The J gene is TRBJ2-1, the V gene TRBV7-3; 13 bases fit TRBD2. The germline gives CDR1 SGHTA, CDR2 FQGTGA. The CDR3 spans 19 residues. J lost 2 bases, V lost 2 bases, and 9 bases had no gene match. In DNA, the CDR3 is TGTGCCAGCAGCTTAGGGACTTGGACTAGCGGGAGACCCTACAATGAGCAGTTCTTC. It codes for CASSLGTWTSGRPYNEQFF.

The V and J genes are TRBV28 and TRBJ2-5; D possibly matches TRBD1 or TRBD2 (5 bases each). This CDR3 comprises 15 residues. Trimming cost V 3 bases and J 2 bases, with 13 bases left between them. The germline CDR1 and CDR2 sequences are MDHEN and SYDVKM. The CDR3, as DNA: TGTGCCAGCAGTTTCCGGGACGTCAGACAAGAGACCCAGTACTTC. Its translation is CASSFRDVRQETQYF. Variable domain in full (rest from reference TRBV28 and TRBJ2-5): DVKVTQSSRYLVKRTGEKVFLECVQDMDHENMFWYRQDPGLGLRLIYFSYDVKMKEKGDIPEGYSVSREKKERFSLILESASTNQTSMYLCASSFRDVRQETQYFGPGTRLLVL.

The chain is built from TRBV19 and TRBJ1-5; 9 bases are a match to TRBD1. V lost 0 bases, J lost 11 bases, and 2 bases stayed unmatched. This CDR3 is built from 13 residues. Germline loops: CDR1 LNHDA, CDR2 SQIVND (reference sequence). CDR3 sequence reads: CASSIDWTGAQHF. The CDR3 bases are TGTGCCAGTAGTATAGATTGGACAGGGGCCCAGCATTTT. Variable domain in full (rest from reference TRBV19 and TRBJ1-5): DGGITQSPKYLFRKEGQNVTLSCEQNLNHDAMYWYRQDPGQGLRLIYYSQIVNDFQKGDIAEGYSVSREKKESFPLTVTSAQKNPTAFYLCASSIDWTGAQHFGDGTRLSIL.

The rearrangement uses TRBV2 and TRBJ1-2; 7 positions agree with TRBD1. V trimming: 7 bases; J trimming: 5 bases; junction bases outside the gene matches: 13. The CDR3 contains 15 residues. The germline CDR1 and CDR2 sequences are SNHLY and FYNNEI. CDR3: CASNPQGLGVYGYTF. As DNA, the CDR3 is TGTGCCAGCAATCCACAGGGGTTAGGTGTGTATGGCTACACCTTC.

The J gene is TRBJ2-1, the V gene TRBV5-1, with TRBD2 matching 9 bases. CDR3 size: 17 residues. Germline CDR1 is SGHRS and CDR2 is YFSETQ. With 3 bases clipped from V and 7 bases from J, the junction kept 14 bases outside the gene matches. CDR3 loop: CASSSIGASGMGNEQFF. Written as DNA, the CDR3 is TGCGCCAGCAGCTCCATAGGGGCTAGCGGGATGGGGAATGAGCAGTTCTTC.

This chain joins TRBV21-1 and TRBJ2-5; the table names TRBD1, a call not compared with the DNA. TRBV21-1 is classified as a pseudogene. CDR3 size: 13 residues. CDR3 DNA: TGTGCCAGCTTGCAGGGTTCGGCAGAGACCCAGTACTTC. It codes for CASLQGSAETQYF.

This clone was observed once. The chain is built from TRBV5-1 and TRBJ2-1, with D unresolved. V dropped 4 bases and J dropped 13 bases, with 15 bases sitting between them. CDR1 and CDR2 (germline): SGHRS, YFSETQ. The CDR3 loop spans 12 amino acids. The CDR3 reads CASSQAVGSQFF. DNA of the CDR3: TGCGCCAGCAGCCAGGCAGTGGGTTCCCAGTTCTTC.

V usage is TRBV6-5 and J usage is TRBJ1-5; possibly TRBD1 for D (6 bases). The CDR3 contains 15 residues. Per germline, CDR1 MNHEY and CDR2 SVGAGI. The V end was cut by 2 bases, the J end by 0 bases, with 8 bases between. Written as DNA, the CDR3 is TGTGCCAGCAGTTACAACAGGGCTAGCAATCAGCCCCAGCATTTT. The encoded protein is CASSYNRASNQPQHF.

The gene calls are TRBV7-9 and TRBJ1-4, with unresolved D. Trimming pared 5 bases from V and 7 bases from J, leaving 17 bases between. Germline lookup yields CDR1 SEHNR and CDR2 FQNEAQ (reference sequence). CDR3 length: 15 amino acids. This chain's CDR3 is CASSPLPRVVEKLFF. The CDR3 DNA is TGTGCCAGCAGCCCGCTTCCCCGGGTGGTTGAAAAACTGTTTTTT.

This chain uses TRBV7-3 with TRBJ2-7, with D possibly being TRBD2 (5 bases). Germline CDR1 and CDR2: SGHTA and FQGTGA. This CDR3 has 18 residues. V lost 1 base, J lost 3 bases, and 22 bases lay in between. CDR3 in amino acids: CASSLRLLKPGKIYEQYF. CDR3 in DNA: TGTGCCAGCAGCTTAAGGCTCCTCAAGCCGGGGAAGATCTACGAGCAGTACTTC.

The chain combines TRBV7-3 with TRBJ2-5; D is unresolved. CDR3 size: 15 residues. Germline V gene data show CDR1 as SGHTA and CDR2 as FQGTGA. Trimming cost V 0 bases and J 2 bases, with 10 bases left between them. The CDR3 nucleotides read TGTGCCAGCAGCTTAACTCCTAGTTCGCAAGAGACCCAGTACTTC. Its protein product is CASSLTPSSQETQYF. Together with reference TRBV7-3 and TRBJ2-5, the CDR3 gives the full variable domain: GAGVSQTPSNKVTEKGKYVELRCDPISGHTALYWYRQSLGQGPEFLIYFQGTGAADDSGLPNDRFFAVRPEGSVSTLKIQRTERGDSAVYLCASSLTPSSQETQYFGPGTRLLVL.

The rearrangement joins TRBV4-1 to TRBJ2-5; D remains ambiguous. CDR1 and CDR2 (germline): MGHRA, YSYEKL. The CDR3 consists of 16 residues. Trimming took off 4 bases at V and 1 base at J, with 16 bases between the two ends. The CDR3, as DNA: TGCGCCAGCAGCCCCCAGTGGCGGAGTCTCCAAGAGACCCAGTACTTC. Amino acid sequence: CASSPQWRSLQETQYF.

The chain recombines TRBV30 with TRBJ1-5; the D gene is possibly TRBD1 (5 bases). V lost 1 base, J lost 7 bases, and 11 bases lay in between. In germline, CDR1 is GTSNPN, CDR2 SVGIG (reference sequence). This CDR3 comprises 13 residues. Written as DNA, the CDR3 is TGTGCCTGGAGTGCAGGGTTTGGACAGCCCCAGCATTTT. Amino acid sequence: CAWSAGFGQPQHF.

CDR3 DNA: TGTGCCAGCACTGGAGGTGGGACTCCACGGAATGAGCAGTTCTTC. This gives the protein CASTGGGTPRNEQFF. V usage is TRBV25-1 and J usage is TRBJ2-1; D is perhaps TRBD2 (6 bases). Germline CDR1 is MGHDK and CDR2 is SYGVNS. V lost 7 bases, J lost 7 bases, and 20 bases lay in between. The CDR3 sequence is 15 residues long.

V and J are TRBV27 and TRBJ2-7; TRBD2 matches at 13 bases. V dropped 9 bases and J dropped 3; count of bases not matched to a gene: 2. Germline CDR1 reads MNHEY; CDR2 reads SMNVEV (reference sequence). This CDR3 comprises 13 residues. CDR3 protein: CASRLAGGYEQYF. The CDR3 nucleotides are TGTGCCAGTCGACTAGCGGGAGGCTACGAGCAGTACTTC.

The chain recombines TRBV5-1 with TRBJ1-1; no clear D gene. CDR1 and CDR2 from the germline V gene are SGHRS and YFSETQ. The CDR3 is made up of 12 amino acids. V shed 7 bases and J shed 0 bases, with 7 bases lying between them. CDR3 residues: CASRTLNTEAFF. The CDR3 bases are TGCGCCAGCCGGACCTTGAACACTGAAGCTTTCTTT.

This clone was found once. The chain carries TRBV19 and TRBJ2-7; D perhaps matches TRBD1 (6 bases). Trimming pared 5 bases from V and 5 bases from J, leaving 22 bases between. This CDR3 spans 16 amino acids. CDR1 LNHDA and CDR2 SQIVND come from the germline V gene (reference sequence). In DNA form, the CDR3 reads TGTGCCAGTAGTCGAATACCTGGGACAAGCAGCCACGAGCAGTACTTC. This encodes CASSRIPGTSSHEQYF.

V gene TRBV10-2 combines with J gene TRBJ2-7, with 7 bases that match TRBD2. The CDR3 is 15 residues long. CDR1 is WSHSY, CDR2 SAAADI, per germline. Losses at the gene ends were 4 bases for V and 9 bases for J; bases not matched to a gene: 15. CDR3 amino acids: CASSGAGASIGGQYF. As DNA, the CDR3 is TGCGCCAGCAGTGGGGCGGGAGCTTCCATCGGAGGGCAGTACTTC.

The genes are TRBV29-1 and TRBJ2-1; 9 bases fit TRBD2. CDR1 and CDR2 (germline): SQVTM, ANQGSEA. CDR3 length: 14 residues. J was trimmed by 2 bases and V by 4 bases; bases with no gene match: 3. CDR3 sequence (DNA): TGCAGCGTTGGCCTAGCGGGAACCTACAATGAGCAGTTCTTC. This codes for CSVGLAGTYNEQFF.

This clone was picked up one time. V is TRBV30 and J is TRBJ2-7; D remains ambiguous. Germline CDR1 is GTSNPN and CDR2 is SVGIG (reference sequence). The length of the CDR3 is 13 residues. Trimming removed 1 base from V and 2 bases from J, with 9 bases in between. CDR3 sequence (DNA): TGTGCCTGGAGTGCAGGTCAAGCCTACGAGCAGTACTTC. Translating it yields CAWSAGQAYEQYF.

The chain recombines TRBV18 with TRBJ2-7, with TRBD1 matching 8 bases. Germline V gene lookup returns CDR1 KGHSH and CDR2 LQKENI. CDR3 length equals 15 residues. The ends lost 2 bases at V and 6 bases at J; junction bases unmatched: 9. The CDR3 is CASSPGTGSRIEQYF. DNA of the CDR3: TGTGCCAGCTCACCAGGGACAGGTTCGAGAATCGAGCAGTACTTC. The full variable domain, its missing parts supplied by reference TRBV18 and TRBJ2-7, is NAGVMQNPRHLVRRRGQEARLRCSPMKGHSHVYWYRQLPEEGLKFMVYLQKENIIDESGMPKERFSAEFPKEGPSILRIQQVVRGDSAAYFCASSPGTGSRIEQYFGPGTRLTVT.

V gene TRBV5-1 combines with J gene TRBJ2-7; D gene ambiguous. Germline CDR1 reads SGHRS; CDR2 reads YFSETQ. V lost 4 bases and J lost 0, with 11 bases in between. This CDR3 has 14 residues. In DNA form, the CDR3 reads TGCGCCAGCAGCAAGACGTCCGTCTCCTACGAGCAGTACTTC. The encoded protein is CASSKTSVSYEQYF. The whole variable domain, filled in from reference TRBV5-1 and TRBJ2-7, reads KAGVTQTPRYLIKTRGQQVTLSCSPISGHRSVSWYQQTPGQGLQFLFEYFSETQRNKGNFPGRFSGRQFSNSRSEMNVSTLELGDSALYLCASSKTSVSYEQYFGPGTRLTVT.

The chain links TRBV9 to TRBJ1-5, with no clear D. The V gene's germline CDR1 is SGDLS and CDR2 YYNGEE. The CDR3 covers 13 residues. V lost 0 bases and J lost 3, with 4 bases in between. CDR3 region: CASSVDINQPQHF. CDR3 sequence (DNA): TGTGCCAGCAGCGTAGATATCAATCAGCCCCAGCATTTT.

V gene TRBV6-5 combines with J gene TRBJ1-2, with D possibly matching TRBD1 (6 bases). Germline-derived CDR1 and CDR2 are MNHEY and SVGAGI. This CDR3 is built from 15 residues. The V and J ends lost 2 bases and 3 bases respectively, with 13 bases between them. This CDR3 is CASSYRPGAYYGYTF. DNA of the CDR3: TGTGCCAGCAGTTACCGGCCAGGGGCTTACTATGGCTACACCTTC.

The chain couples TRBV4-1 to TRBJ1-5, with TRBD1 as a possible D gene (6 bases). The CDR3 length is 18 residues. Germline V CDR1 and CDR2: MGHRA, YSYEKL. Trimming pared 4 bases from V and 2 bases from J, leaving 21 bases between. DNA of the CDR3: TGCGCCAGCAGCCTCGGAACACCTAGGACAGTGGGCAATCAGCCCCAGCATTTT. Its translation is CASSLGTPRTVGNQPQHF.

The CDR3 bases are TGTGCCAGCAGCCGGGCGGGACTAAAAGATACGCAGTATTTT. Translated: CASSRAGLKDTQYF. The rearrangement links TRBV7-3 to TRBJ2-3; 7 positions agree with TRBD2. V lost 5 bases and J lost 5; bases outside the gene matches: 7. CDR3 size: 14 residues. Germline V gives CDR1 SGHTA, CDR2 FQGTGA. Drawing the rest from reference TRBV7-3 and TRBJ2-3, the complete variable domain is GAGVSQTPSNKVTEKGKYVELRCDPISGHTALYWYRQSLGQGPEFLIYFQGTGAADDSGLPNDRFFAVRPEGSVSTLKIQRTERGDSAVYLCASSRAGLKDTQYFGPGTRLTVL.

The chain is built from TRBV5-1 and TRBJ2-5; 15 bases match TRBD2. The J call is doubtful: the DNA matches TRBJ2-7 better. Germline CDR1 reads SGHRS; CDR2 reads YFSETQ. This CDR3 has 15 residues. The CDR3 DNA follows: TGCGCCAGCAGTTACGGACTAGCGGGAGGGAACGAGCAGTACTTC. Translating gives CASSYGLAGGNEQYF.

The J gene is TRBJ2-1, the V gene TRBV2, with unresolved D. The CDR3 extends over 13 amino acids. CDR1 is SNHLY, CDR2 FYNNEI, per germline. V dropped 0 bases and J dropped 12 bases, with 12 bases sitting between them. The CDR3 reads CASSEAEEGSQFF. Written as DNA, the CDR3 is TGTGCCAGCAGTGAAGCGGAAGAAGGGTCGCAGTTCTTC.